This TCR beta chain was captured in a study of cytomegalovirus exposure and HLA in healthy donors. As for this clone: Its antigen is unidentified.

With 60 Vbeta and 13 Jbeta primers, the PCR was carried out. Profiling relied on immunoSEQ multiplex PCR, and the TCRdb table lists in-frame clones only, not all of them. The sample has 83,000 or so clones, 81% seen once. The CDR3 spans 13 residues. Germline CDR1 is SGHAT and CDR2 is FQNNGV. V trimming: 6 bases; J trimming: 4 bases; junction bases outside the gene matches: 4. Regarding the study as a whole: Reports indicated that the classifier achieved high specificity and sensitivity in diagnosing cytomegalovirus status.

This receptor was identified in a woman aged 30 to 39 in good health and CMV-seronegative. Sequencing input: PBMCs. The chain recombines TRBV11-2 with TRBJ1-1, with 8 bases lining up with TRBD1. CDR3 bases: TGTGCCAGCAGGTACAGGGGGGTCACTGAAGCTTTCTTT. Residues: CASRYRGVTEAFF. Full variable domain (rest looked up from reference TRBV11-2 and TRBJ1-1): EAGVAQSPRYKIIEKRQSVAFWCNPISGHATLYWYQQILGQGPKLLIQFQNNGVVDDSQLPKDRFSAERLKGVDSTLKIQPAKLEDSAVYLCASRYRGVTEAFFGQGTRLTVV.